The clone carrying this TCR beta chain was detected only a few times. The CDR3 sequence is 11 residues long. V was pared by 4 bases and J by 7 bases, with 7 bases between. Germline CDR1 MNHEY, CDR2 SVGEGT. These data originate in a study of control samples from healthy donors and cancer patients. Sequencing was performed with immunoSEQ multiplex PCR; in TCRdb, only in-frame clones are kept and a portion is missing. The data show 90,000 to 100,000 clones, with 79% seen just once and 10% held by the top ten. The sequenced sample was blood. V gene TRBV6-2 or TRBV6-3 combines with J gene TRBJ1-2; D is undetermined. The source of this sequence is a woman aged 25 to 39 in good health. The CDR3 DNA follows: TGTGCCAGCAGTTCTTGGCCTGGCTACACCTTC. This gives the protein CASSSWPGYTF.